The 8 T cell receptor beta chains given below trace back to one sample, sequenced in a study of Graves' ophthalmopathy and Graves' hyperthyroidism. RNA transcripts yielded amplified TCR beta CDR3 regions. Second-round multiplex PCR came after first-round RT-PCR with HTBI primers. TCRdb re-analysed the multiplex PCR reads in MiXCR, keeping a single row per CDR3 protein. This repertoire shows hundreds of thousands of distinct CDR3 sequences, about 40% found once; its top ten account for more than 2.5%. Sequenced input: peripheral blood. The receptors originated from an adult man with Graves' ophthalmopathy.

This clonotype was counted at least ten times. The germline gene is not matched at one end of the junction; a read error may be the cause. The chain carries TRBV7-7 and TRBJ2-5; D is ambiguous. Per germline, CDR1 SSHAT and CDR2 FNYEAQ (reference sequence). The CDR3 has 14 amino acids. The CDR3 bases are TGTGCTAGCAGCTTAGACGGATCCCAAGAGACCCAGTACTTC. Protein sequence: CASSLDGSQETQYF.

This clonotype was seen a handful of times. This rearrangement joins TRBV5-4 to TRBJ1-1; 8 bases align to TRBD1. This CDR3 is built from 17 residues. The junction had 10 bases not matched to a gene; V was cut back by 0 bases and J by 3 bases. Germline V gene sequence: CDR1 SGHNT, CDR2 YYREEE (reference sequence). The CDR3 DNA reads TGTGCCAGCAGCTTGGTCGGCAGCAGGGGGCGGTACACTGAAGCTTTCTTT. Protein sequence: CASSLVGSRGRYTEAFF.

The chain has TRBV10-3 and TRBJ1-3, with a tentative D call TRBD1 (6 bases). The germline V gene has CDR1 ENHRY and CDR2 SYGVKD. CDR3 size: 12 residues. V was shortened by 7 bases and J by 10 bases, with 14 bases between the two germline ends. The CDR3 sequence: CAIKGEDETIYF. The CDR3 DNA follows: TGTGCCATCAAGGGGGAGGATGAGACCATATATTTT.

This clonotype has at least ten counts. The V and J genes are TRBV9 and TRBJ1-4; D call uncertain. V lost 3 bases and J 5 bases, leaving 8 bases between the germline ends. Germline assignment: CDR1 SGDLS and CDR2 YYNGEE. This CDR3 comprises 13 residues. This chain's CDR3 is CASSELGNEKLFF. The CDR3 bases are TGTGCCAGCAGCGAGTTAGGGAATGAAAAACTGTTTTTT.

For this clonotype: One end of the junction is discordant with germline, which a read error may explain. DNA for the CDR3: TGTGCAAGCAGCTTGGGCAGGGGAAGGGATGGCTGCACCTTC. Protein: CASSLGRGRDGCTF. V gene TRBV7-9 combines with J gene TRBJ1-2, with D possibly TRBD1 on 6 matching bases. Germline lookup yields CDR1 SEHNR and CDR2 FQNEAQ (reference sequence). The CDR3 has 14 residues.

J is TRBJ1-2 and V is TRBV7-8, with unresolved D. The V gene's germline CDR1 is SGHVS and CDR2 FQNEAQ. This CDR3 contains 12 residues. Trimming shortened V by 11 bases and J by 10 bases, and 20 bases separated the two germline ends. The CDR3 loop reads CAWSPQSVSYTF. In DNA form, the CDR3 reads TGTGCCTGGAGTCCCCAGTCAGTCTCCTACACCTTC.

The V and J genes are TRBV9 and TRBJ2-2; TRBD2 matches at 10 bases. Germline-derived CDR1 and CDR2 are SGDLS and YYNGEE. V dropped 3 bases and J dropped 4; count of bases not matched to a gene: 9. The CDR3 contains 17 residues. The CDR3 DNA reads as TGTGCCAGCAGCGCGGGATTTAGCGGGGGGCTCACCGGGGAGCTGTTTTTT. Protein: CASSAGFSGGLTGELFF.

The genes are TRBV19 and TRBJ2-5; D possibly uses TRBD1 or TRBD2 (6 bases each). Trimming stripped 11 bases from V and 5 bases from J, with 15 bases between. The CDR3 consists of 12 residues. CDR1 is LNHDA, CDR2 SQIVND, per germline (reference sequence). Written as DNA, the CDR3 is TGTGCCTGGAGAGGGGGGCCGGAGACCCAGTACTTC. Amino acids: CAWRGGPETQYF. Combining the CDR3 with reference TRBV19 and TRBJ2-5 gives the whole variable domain DGGITQSPKYLFRKEGQNVTLSCEQNLNHDAMYWYRQDPGQGLRLIYYSQIVNDFQKGDIAEGYSVSREKKESFPLTVTSAQKNPTAFYLCAWRGGPETQYFGPGTRLLVL.